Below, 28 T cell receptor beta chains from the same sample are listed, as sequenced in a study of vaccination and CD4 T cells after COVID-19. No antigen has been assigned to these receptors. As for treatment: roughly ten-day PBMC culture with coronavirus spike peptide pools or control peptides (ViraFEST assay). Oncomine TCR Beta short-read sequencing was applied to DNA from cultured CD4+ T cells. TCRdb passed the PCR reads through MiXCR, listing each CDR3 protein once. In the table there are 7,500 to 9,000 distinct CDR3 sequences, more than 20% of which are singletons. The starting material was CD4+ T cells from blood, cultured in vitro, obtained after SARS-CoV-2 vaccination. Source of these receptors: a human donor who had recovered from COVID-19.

CDR3 nucleotide sequence: TGTGCCAGCAGCAGAAGACCCCGGGTGGGTGGTGAGCAGTTCTTC. It yields the protein CASSRRPRVGGEQFF. J is TRBJ2-1 and V is TRBV6-2 or TRBV6-3; D gene unclear. Germline loops: CDR1 MNHEY, CDR2 SVGEGT. CDR3 length: 15 amino acids. Trimming removed 6 bases from V and 9 bases from J, with 21 bases in between.

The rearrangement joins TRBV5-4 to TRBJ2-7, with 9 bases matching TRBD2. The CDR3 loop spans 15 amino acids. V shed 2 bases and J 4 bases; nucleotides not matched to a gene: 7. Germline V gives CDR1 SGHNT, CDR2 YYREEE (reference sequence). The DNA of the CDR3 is TGTGCCAGCAGCTTCTTGACTAGCGGATCTTACGAGCAGTACTTC. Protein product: CASSFLTSGSYEQYF.

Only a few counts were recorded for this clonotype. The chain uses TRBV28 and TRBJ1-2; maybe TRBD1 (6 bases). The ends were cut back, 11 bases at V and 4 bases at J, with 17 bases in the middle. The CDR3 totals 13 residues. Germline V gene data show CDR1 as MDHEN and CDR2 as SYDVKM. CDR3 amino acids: CASSRDNSYGYTF. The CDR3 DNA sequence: TGTGCCTCGAGCCGGGACAATTCCTATGGCTACACCTTC.

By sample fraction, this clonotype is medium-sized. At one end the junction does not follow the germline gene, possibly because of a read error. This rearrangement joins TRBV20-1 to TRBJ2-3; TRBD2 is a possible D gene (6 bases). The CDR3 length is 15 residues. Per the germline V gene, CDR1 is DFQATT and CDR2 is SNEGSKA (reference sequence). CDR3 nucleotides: TGCAGTGCTAGAGACTCATACCGGGACTCCTCCTTGTGCCATTTT. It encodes CSARDSYRDSSLCHF.

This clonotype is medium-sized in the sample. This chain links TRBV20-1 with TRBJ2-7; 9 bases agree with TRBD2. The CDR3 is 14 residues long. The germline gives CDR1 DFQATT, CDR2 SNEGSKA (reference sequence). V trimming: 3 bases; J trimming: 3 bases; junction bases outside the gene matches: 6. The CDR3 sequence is CSARIAGAGYEQYF. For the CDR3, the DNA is TGCAGTGCTAGGATAGCGGGGGCCGGCTACGAGCAGTACTTC.

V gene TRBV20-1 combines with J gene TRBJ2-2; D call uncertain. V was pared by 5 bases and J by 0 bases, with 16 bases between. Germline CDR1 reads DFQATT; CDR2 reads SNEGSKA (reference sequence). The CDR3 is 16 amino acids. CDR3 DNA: TGCAGTGCTCATAGTCCCGCTCACACGAACACCGGGGAGCTGTTTTTT. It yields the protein CSAHSPAHTNTGELFF.

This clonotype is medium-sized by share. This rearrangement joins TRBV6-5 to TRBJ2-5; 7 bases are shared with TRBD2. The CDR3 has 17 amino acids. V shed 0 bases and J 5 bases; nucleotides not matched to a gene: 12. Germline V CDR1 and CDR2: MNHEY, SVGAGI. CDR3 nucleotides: TGTGCCAGCAGTTACTCGCTCCGACTAGCCTCCGGGGAGACCCAGTACTTC. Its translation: CASSYSLRLASGETQYF.

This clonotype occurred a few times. In nucleotides, the CDR3 is TGTGCCAGCAACAACGGCTACGGGGAGCAGTACTTC. This translates into CASNNGYGEQYF. V usage is TRBV25-1 and J usage is TRBJ2-7; D not resolved. Germline CDR1 and CDR2: MGHDK and SYGVNS. The CDR3 sequence is 12 residues long. Between the trimmed V and J ends, which lost 7 bases and 7 bases, there was a span of 14 bases.

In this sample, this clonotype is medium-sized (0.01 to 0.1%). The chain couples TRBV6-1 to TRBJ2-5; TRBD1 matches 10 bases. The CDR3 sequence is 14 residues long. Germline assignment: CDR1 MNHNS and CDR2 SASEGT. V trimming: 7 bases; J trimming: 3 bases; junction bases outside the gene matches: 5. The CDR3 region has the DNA TGTGCCAGCACCGACAGGGGGCTCGAAGAGACCCAGTACTTC. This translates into CASTDRGLEETQYF.

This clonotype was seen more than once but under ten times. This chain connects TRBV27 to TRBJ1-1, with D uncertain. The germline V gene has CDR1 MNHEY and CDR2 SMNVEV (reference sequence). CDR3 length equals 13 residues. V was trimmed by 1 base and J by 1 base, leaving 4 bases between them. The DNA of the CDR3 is TGTGCCAGCAGTTTATGGCCGAACACTGAAGCTTTCTTT. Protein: CASSLWPNTEAFF.

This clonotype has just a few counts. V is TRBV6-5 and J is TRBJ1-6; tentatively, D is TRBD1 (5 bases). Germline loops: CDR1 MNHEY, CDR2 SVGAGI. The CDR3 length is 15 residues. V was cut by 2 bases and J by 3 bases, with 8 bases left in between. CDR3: CASSYVGGYNSPLHF. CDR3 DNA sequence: TGTGCCAGCAGTTACGTGGGGGGCTATAATTCACCCCTCCACTTT.

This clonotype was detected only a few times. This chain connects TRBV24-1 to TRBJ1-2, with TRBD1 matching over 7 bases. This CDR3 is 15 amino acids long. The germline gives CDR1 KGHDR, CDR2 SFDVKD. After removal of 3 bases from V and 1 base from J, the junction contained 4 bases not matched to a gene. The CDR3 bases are TGTGCCACCAGTGATGGGACAGACTTTAACTATGGCTACACCTTC. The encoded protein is CATSDGTDFNYGYTF.

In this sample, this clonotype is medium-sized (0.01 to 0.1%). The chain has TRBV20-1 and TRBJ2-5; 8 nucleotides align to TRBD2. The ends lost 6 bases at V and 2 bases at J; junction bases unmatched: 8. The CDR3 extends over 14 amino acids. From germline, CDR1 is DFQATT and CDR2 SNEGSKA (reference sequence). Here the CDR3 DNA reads TGCAGTGCCTGGTTAGCGGGACTGCAAGAGACCCAGTACTTC. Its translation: CSAWLAGLQETQYF.

CDR3 loop: CASRFGTGGNQPQHF. In DNA form, the CDR3 reads TGTGCCAGCAGATTCGGGACAGGGGGCAATCAGCCCCAGCATTTT. The chain joins TRBV12-3 or TRBV12-4 to TRBJ1-5; 10 bases map to TRBD1. The CDR3 consists of 15 residues. V was pared by 6 bases and J by 2 bases, with 4 bases of the junction left unmatched.

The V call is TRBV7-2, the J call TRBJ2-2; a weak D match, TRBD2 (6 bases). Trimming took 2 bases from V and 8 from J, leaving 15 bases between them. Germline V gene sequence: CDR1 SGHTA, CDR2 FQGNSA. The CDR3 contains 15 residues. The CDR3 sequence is CASSLSTGASGELFF. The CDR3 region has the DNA TGTGCCAGCAGCTTATCAACGGGAGCATCTGGGGAGCTGTTTTTT.

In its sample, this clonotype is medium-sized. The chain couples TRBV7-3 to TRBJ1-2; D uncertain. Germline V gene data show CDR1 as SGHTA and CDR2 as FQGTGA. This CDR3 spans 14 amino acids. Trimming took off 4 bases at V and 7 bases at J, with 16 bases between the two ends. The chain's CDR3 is CASSSLLRGSGYTF. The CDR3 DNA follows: TGTGCCAGCAGCTCACTCCTCCGGGGATCTGGCTACACCTTC.

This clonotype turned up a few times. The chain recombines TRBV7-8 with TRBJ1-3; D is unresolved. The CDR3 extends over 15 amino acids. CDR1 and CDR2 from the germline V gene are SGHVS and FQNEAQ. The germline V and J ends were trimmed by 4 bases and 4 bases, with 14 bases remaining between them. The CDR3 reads CASSSTRAGGNTIYF. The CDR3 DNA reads TGTGCCAGCAGCTCGACCCGGGCAGGAGGAAACACCATATATTTT.

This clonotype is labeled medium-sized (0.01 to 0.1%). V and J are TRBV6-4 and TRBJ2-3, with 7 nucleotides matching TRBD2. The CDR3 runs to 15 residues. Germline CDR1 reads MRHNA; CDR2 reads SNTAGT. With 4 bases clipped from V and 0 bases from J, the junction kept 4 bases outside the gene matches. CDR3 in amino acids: CASSAGLGSTDTQYF. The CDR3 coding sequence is TGTGCCAGCAGTGCAGGACTAGGGAGCACAGATACGCAGTATTTT.

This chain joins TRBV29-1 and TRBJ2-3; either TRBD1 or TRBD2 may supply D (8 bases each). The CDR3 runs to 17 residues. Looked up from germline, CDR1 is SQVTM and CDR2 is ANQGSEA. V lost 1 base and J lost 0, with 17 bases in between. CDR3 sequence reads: CSVEGSGDRWSTDTQYF. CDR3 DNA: TGCAGCGTTGAAGGTAGCGGGGACAGGTGGAGCACAGATACGCAGTATTTT.

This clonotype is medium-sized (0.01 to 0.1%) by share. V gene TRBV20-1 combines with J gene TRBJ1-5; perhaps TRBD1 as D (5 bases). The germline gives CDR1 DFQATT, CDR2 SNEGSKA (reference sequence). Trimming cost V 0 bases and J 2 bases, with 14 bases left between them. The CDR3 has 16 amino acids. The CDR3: CSARDPAGLGNQPQHF. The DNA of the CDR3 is TGCAGTGCTAGAGATCCGGCGGGGCTGGGCAATCAGCCCCAGCATTTT.

CDR3 region: CASSSGLAGGTRMSTDTQYF. The CDR3 DNA reads as TGTGCCAGCAGCTCGGGACTAGCGGGAGGTACCAGGATGAGCACAGATACGCAGTATTTT. This chain connects TRBV5-4 to TRBJ2-3; 15 nucleotides agree with TRBD2. The J segment lost 0 bases and the V segment lost 3 bases, leaving 11 bases of the junction unmatched. Germline V gene lookup returns CDR1 SGHNT and CDR2 YYREEE (reference sequence). This CDR3 has 20 residues. Based on the CDR3 plus reference TRBV5-4 and TRBJ2-3, the full variable domain is ETGVTQSPTHLIKTRGQQVTLRCSSQSGHNTVSWYQQALGQGPQFIFQYYREEENGRGNFPPRFSGLQFPNYSSELNVNALELDDSALYLCASSSGLAGGTRMSTDTQYFGPGTRLTVL.

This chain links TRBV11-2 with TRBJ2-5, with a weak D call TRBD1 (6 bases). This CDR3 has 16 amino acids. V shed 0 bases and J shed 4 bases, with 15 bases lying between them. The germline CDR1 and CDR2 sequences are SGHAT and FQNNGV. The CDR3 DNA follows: TGTGCCAGCAGCTTAGATTCCAGGGGCCCGAGAGAGACCCAGTACTTC. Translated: CASSLDSRGPRETQYF.

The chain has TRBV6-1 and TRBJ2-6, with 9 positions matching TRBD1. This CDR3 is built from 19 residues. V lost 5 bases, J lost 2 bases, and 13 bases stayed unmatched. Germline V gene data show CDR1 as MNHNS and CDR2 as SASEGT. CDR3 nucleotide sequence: TGTGCCAGCAGTCCCCGACAGGGGGGAATGGGGGCTGGGGCCAACGTCCTGACTTTC. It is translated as CASSPRQGGMGAGANVLTF.

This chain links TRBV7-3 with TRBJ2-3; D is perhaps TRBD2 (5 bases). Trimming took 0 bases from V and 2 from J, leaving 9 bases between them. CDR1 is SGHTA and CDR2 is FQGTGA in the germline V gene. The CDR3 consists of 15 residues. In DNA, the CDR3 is TGTGCCAGCAGCTTAACCGGGGAACCCACAGATACGCAGTATTTT. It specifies CASSLTGEPTDTQYF.

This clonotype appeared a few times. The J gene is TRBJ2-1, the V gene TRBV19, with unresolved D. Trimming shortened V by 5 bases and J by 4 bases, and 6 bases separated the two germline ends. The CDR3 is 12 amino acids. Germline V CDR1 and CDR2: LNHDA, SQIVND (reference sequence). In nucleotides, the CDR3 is TGTGCCAGTAGTTACGCGTACAATGAGCAGTTCTTC. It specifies CASSYAYNEQFF.

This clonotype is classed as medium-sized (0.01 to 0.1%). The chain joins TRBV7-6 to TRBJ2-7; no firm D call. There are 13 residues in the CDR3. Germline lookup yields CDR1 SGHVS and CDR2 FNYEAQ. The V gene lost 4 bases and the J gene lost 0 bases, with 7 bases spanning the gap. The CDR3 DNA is TGTGCCAGCAGCTCACGGAGCTCCTACGAGCAGTACTTC. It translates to CASSSRSSYEQYF.

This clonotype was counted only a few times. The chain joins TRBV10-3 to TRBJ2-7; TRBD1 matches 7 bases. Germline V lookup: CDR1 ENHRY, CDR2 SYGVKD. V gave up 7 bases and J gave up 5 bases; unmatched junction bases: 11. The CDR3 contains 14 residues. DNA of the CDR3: TGTGCCATCAATGGCGAGGGGGCGCTTAACGAGCAGTACTTC. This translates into CAINGEGALNEQYF.

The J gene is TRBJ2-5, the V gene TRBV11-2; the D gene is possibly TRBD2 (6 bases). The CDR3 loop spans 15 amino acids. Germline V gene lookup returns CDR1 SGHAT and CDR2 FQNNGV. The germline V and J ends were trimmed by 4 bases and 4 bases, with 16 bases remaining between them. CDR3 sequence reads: CASSSGWGVVETQYF. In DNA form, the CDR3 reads TGTGCCAGCAGCTCTGGTTGGGGGGTGGTAGAGACCCAGTACTTC.